A single sample is the source of the 17 T cell receptor beta chains below, sequenced in a study of blood T cell repertoires in COVID-19. The data were produced by immunoSEQ multiplex PCR, yet TCRdb's version contains in-frame clones alone and is incomplete. The sample has around 200,000 clones; 75% to 85% are singletons. Sequencing input: peripheral blood. The source of these receptors is a woman in her thirties with COVID-19, enrolled during active disease.

The chain links TRBV18 to TRBJ1-4, with 8 nucleotides matching TRBD1. There are 14 residues in the CDR3. Germline V gene sequence: CDR1 KGHSH, CDR2 LQKENI. V dropped 3 bases and J dropped 5; count of bases not matched to a gene: 2. CDR3: CASSPRTGNEKLFF. DNA for the CDR3: TGTGCCAGCTCACCCCGGACAGGGAATGAAAAACTGTTTTTT. Together with reference TRBV18 and TRBJ1-4, the CDR3 gives the full variable domain: NAGVMQNPRHLVRRRGQEARLRCSPMKGHSHVYWYRQLPEEGLKFMVYLQKENIIDESGMPKERFSAEFPKEGPSILRIQQVVRGDSAAYFCASSPRTGNEKLFFGSGTQLSVL.

The chain recombines TRBV7-3 with TRBJ1-1, with 7 bases aligning to TRBD1. Per the germline V gene, CDR1 is SGHTA and CDR2 is FQGTGA. This CDR3 contains 15 residues. Trimming removed 5 bases from V and 1 base from J; junction bases left unmatched: 7. For the CDR3, the DNA is TGTGCCAGCAGCCCACAGGGGCGGGAGAACACTGAAGCTTTCTTT. It translates to CASSPQGRENTEAFF.

The chain joins TRBV5-4 to TRBJ2-3; maybe TRBD2 (5 bases). The germline V gene has CDR1 SGHNT and CDR2 YYREEE (reference sequence). The CDR3 totals 14 residues. V gave up 3 bases and J gave up 0 bases, with 8 bases separating them. The CDR3 loop is CASSSRTSTDTQYF. The CDR3 DNA sequence: TGTGCCAGCAGCTCCCGGACTAGCACAGATACGCAGTATTTT.

V is TRBV4-2 and J is TRBJ1-3; TRBD1 agrees at 9 bases. Germline lookup yields CDR1 LGHNA and CDR2 YNFKEQ. CDR3 length: 18 amino acids. J gave up 2 bases and V 0 bases, and 8 bases lay outside the gene matches. CDR3 loop: CASSQDYGDRVAGNTIYF. Here the CDR3 DNA reads TGTGCCAGCAGCCAAGATTACGGGGACAGGGTTGCTGGAAACACCATATATTTT.

The chain is built from TRBV6-6 and TRBJ1-5; weak D call: TRBD1 (5 bases). V shed 6 bases and J shed 4 bases, with 16 bases lying between them. CDR1 is MNHNY, CDR2 SVGAGI, per germline (reference sequence). CDR3 length equals 15 residues. CDR3 in amino acids: CASSPPWQGNQPQHF. The CDR3 bases are TGTGCCAGCAGCCCACCCTGGCAGGGAAATCAGCCCCAGCATTTT.

The V and J genes are TRBV6-5 and TRBJ1-3; TRBD1 might be the D (6 bases). The CDR3 runs 16 residues. Between the trimmed V and J ends, which lost 2 bases and 3 bases, there was a span of 14 bases. The germline V gene encodes CDR1 MNHEY and CDR2 SVGAGI. CDR3 bases: TGTGCCAGCAGTTACGGGTCAGGGGCTAGTGGAAACACCATATATTTT. Translating it yields CASSYGSGASGNTIYF.

The chain carries TRBV12-5 and TRBJ2-3; possible D gene TRBD2, 6 bases. The CDR3 sequence is 13 residues long. Trimming cost V 0 bases and J 14 bases, with 15 bases left between them. Germline-derived CDR1 and CDR2 are LGHNT and FRNRAP. CDR3 coding DNA: TGTGCTAGTGGTTTGGTCGGAGGGCACGGTTTGTATTTT. Amino acid sequence: CASGLVGGHGLYF.

The CDR3 DNA sequence: TGTGCCAGCAGCTTGGTAGTCAGGGGCAACTATGGCTACACCTTC. This translates into CASSLVVRGNYGYTF. V is TRBV5-4 and J is TRBJ1-2, with D possibly TRBD1 on 6 matching bases. Germline CDR1 SGHNT, CDR2 YYREEE (reference sequence). Between the trimmed V and J ends, which lost 0 bases and 2 bases, there was a span of 11 bases. The CDR3 is 15 amino acids.

The chain recombines TRBV7-9 with TRBJ1-3; D not certain. The length of the CDR3 is 16 residues. CDR1 is SEHNR, CDR2 FQNEAQ, per germline (reference sequence). The V and J ends lost 2 bases and 2 bases respectively, with 13 bases between them. This chain's CDR3 is CASSLTGGGPGNTIYF. The CDR3 nucleotides read TGTGCCAGCAGCTTAACGGGAGGAGGGCCTGGAAACACCATATATTTT.

The chain links TRBV6-2 or TRBV6-3 to TRBJ1-6; TRBD1 agrees at 10 bases. Trimming at V came to 2 bases and at J to 15 bases, leaving 1 base not matched to a gene. The length of the CDR3 is 12 residues. Per germline, CDR1 MNHEY and CDR2 SVGEGT. The CDR3 bases are TGTGCCAGCAGTTACAGGACAGGGGGCCTCCACTTT. The encoded protein is CASSYRTGGLHF.

The J gene is TRBJ2-7, the V gene TRBV7-8; D is perhaps TRBD2 (5 bases). V was trimmed by 4 bases and J by 4 bases, leaving 17 bases between them. CDR3 length equals 15 residues. Germline V gene sequence: CDR1 SGHVS, CDR2 FQNEAQ. This chain's CDR3 is CASSSPLGRTYEQYF. In DNA, the CDR3 is TGTGCCAGCAGCTCCCCCCTCGGGCGGACTTACGAGCAGTACTTC.

This clone showed up just a few times. The V gene is TRBV5-1, the J gene TRBJ1-2; perhaps TRBD1 as D (5 bases). The V gene's germline CDR1 is SGHRS and CDR2 YFSETQ. The ends were cut back, 0 bases at V and 4 bases at J, with 13 bases in the middle. The CDR3 contains 15 residues. CDR3 DNA: TGCGCCAGCAGCTTGGCGCGTCAGGGCGGCTATGGCTACACCTTC. It specifies CASSLARQGGYGYTF. Complete variable domain (other parts from reference TRBV5-1 and TRBJ1-2): KAGVTQTPRYLIKTRGQQVTLSCSPISGHRSVSWYQQTPGQGLQFLFEYFSETQRNKGNFPGRFSGRQFSNSRSEMNVSTLELGDSALYLCASSLARQGGYGYTFGSGTRLTVV.

V usage is TRBV2 and J usage is TRBJ1-2, with D unclear. The germline gives CDR1 SNHLY, CDR2 FYNNEI. The CDR3 loop spans 13 amino acids. Trimming left V 6 bases short and J 3 bases short, with 11 bases between. CDR3 bases: TGTGCCAGCAGGTCGGTCTTGTACTATGGCTACACCTTC. Translated: CASRSVLYYGYTF.

The chain is built from TRBV6-1 and TRBJ1-3, with D tentatively TRBD1 (6 bases). Looked up from germline, CDR1 is MNHNS and CDR2 is SASEGT. The CDR3 has 16 residues. V was pared by 3 bases and J by 4 bases, with 16 bases between. The CDR3 spells CASSDLTGGLGNTIYF. The DNA of the CDR3 is TGTGCCAGCAGTGACTTGACAGGCGGCCTAGGAAACACCATATATTTT.

The rearrangement links TRBV4-3 to TRBJ2-7; D is perhaps TRBD1 (5 bases). Germline V gene data show CDR1 as LGHNA and CDR2 as YSLEER. The V end lost 2 bases, the J end lost 3 bases, and 14 bases lay between the germline ends. The length of the CDR3 is 15 residues. CDR3 in DNA: TGCGCCAGCAGCCAATCAAAGGGGCAGGGCTACGAGCAGTACTTC. The encoded protein is CASSQSKGQGYEQYF.

The V gene is TRBV9, the J gene TRBJ2-3, with 7 bases aligning to TRBD1. This CDR3 region has 15 residues. V lost 7 bases, J lost 8 bases, and 16 bases stayed unmatched. Per germline, CDR1 SGDLS and CDR2 YYNGEE. In DNA form, the CDR3 reads TGTGCCAGCTCTGGAATGCAGGGGGAAGTTAGTACGCAGTATTTT. Translated, it gives CASSGMQGEVSTQYF.

The chain recombines TRBV6-2 or TRBV6-3 with TRBJ1-5; D possibly corresponds to TRBD1 (5 bases). The CDR3 is 16 residues long. CDR1 is MNHEY and CDR2 is SVGEGT in the germline V gene. Trimming took off 5 bases at V and 7 bases at J, with 21 bases between the two ends. The CDR3 loop reads CASSAAGGRAHQPQHF. For the CDR3, the DNA is TGTGCCAGCAGTGCCGCTGGCGGCAGGGCGCACCAGCCCCAGCATTTT.